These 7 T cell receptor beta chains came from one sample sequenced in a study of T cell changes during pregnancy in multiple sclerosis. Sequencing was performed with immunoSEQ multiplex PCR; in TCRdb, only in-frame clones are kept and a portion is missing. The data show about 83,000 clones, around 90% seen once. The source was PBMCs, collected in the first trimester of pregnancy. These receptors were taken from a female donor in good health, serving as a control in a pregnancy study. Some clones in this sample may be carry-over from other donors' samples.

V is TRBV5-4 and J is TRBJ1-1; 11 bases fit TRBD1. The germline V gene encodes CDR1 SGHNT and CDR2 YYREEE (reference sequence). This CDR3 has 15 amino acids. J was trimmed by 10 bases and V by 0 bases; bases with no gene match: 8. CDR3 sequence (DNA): TGTGCCAGCAGCTTGGGAGGACAGGGGGCGGCGGTAGCTTTCTTT. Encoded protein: CASSLGGQGAAVAFF.

The CDR3 coding sequence is TGTGCCAGCTCACCAACGCAGGGCTTTAACTATGGCTACACCTTC. Its translation is CASSPTQGFNYGYTF. V usage is TRBV18 and J usage is TRBJ1-2; TRBD1 might be the D (5 bases). This CDR3 spans 15 amino acids. CDR1 and CDR2 (germline): KGHSH, LQKENI. Trimming removed 2 bases at V and 1 base at J, with 11 bases between.

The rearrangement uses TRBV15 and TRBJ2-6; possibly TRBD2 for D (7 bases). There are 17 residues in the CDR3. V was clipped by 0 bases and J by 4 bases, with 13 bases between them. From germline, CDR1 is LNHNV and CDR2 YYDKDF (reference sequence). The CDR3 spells CATSRDGGGLGANVLTF. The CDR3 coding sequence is TGTGCCACCAGCAGAGATGGGGGGGGCTTGGGGGCCAACGTCCTGACTTTC.

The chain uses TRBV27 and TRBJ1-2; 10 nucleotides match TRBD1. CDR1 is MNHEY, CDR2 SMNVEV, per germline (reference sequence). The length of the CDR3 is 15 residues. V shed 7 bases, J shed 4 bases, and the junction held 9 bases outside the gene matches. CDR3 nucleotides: TGTGCCAGCAAGACTAGGGACAGGGGAGGCTATGGCTACACCTTC. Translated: CASKTRDRGGYGYTF.

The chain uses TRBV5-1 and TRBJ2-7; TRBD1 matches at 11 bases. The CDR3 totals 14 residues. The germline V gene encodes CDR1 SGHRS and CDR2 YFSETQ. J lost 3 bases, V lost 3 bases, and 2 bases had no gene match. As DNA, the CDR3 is TGCGCCAGCAGCTCCGGGACAGGGGGCTACGAGCAGTACTTC. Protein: CASSSGTGGYEQYF.

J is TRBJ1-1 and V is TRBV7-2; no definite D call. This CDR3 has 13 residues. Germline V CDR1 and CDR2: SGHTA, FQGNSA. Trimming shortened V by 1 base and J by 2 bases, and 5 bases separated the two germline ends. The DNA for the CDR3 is TGTGCCAGCAGCTTAGGGAGAAACACTGAAGCTTTCTTT. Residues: CASSLGRNTEAFF.

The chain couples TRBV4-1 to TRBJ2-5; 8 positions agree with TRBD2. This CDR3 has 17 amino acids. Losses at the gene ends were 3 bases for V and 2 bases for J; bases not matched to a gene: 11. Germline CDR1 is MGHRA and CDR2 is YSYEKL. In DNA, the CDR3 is TGCGCCAGCAGCCATGGTCGGGGGGGCGGGAGTCAAGAGACCCAGTACTTC. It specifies CASSHGRGGGSQETQYF.